The 10 T cell receptor beta chains below come from one sample, sequenced in a study of regulatory T cells in long-lasting Graves disease. HTBI primers from iRepertoire and Arm-PCR of CDR3 regions yielded the TCR beta libraries. Each CDR3 protein gets one entry after TCRdb re-called the multiplex PCR reads with MiXCR. There are 350,000 to 500,000 distinct CDR3 sequences in the sample; over 15% occur only once, and 20% to 25% lies in the top ten. Sample time point: newly diagnosed GD, antithyroid drugs for less than 3 months. Researchers made the TCR library from RNA that was extracted from PBMCs. This sample also belongs to another study, concerning T cells in Graves' hyperthyroidism and ophthalmopathy.

The source was peripheral blood mononuclear cells (PBMCs), collected at new diagnosis, from a patient treated with antithyroid drugs. These receptors were taken from a woman aged 18-35 years with Graves disease.

The chain has TRBV20-1 and TRBJ2-1, with D hard to call. The CDR3 runs 16 residues. V was clipped by 0 bases and J by 3 bases, with 15 bases between them. The V gene's germline CDR1 is DFQATT and CDR2 SNEGSKA (reference sequence). CDR3 sequence (DNA): TGCAGTGCTAGAGATCGCGGCTCCCGATTCTACAATGAGCAGTTCTTC. Translation: CSARDRGSRFYNEQFF.

This clonotype was seen ten or more times. This chain connects TRBV7-3 to TRBJ2-3; D is uncertain. Germline-derived CDR1 and CDR2 are SGHTA and FQGTGA. This CDR3 comprises 13 residues. The ends were cut back, 2 bases at V and 4 bases at J, with 7 bases in the middle. For the CDR3, the DNA is TGTGCCAGCAGCTTATATAACCCAGATACGCAGTATTTT. Its translation: CASSLYNPDTQYF. Drawing the rest from reference TRBV7-3 and TRBJ2-3, the complete variable domain is GAGVSQTPSNKVTEKGKYVELRCDPISGHTALYWYRQSLGQGPEFLIYFQGTGAADDSGLPNDRFFAVRPEGSVSTLKIQRTERGDSAVYLCASSLYNPDTQYFGPGTRLTVL.

This clonotype has just a few counts. Compared with germline, one end of the junction differs, possibly owing to a read error. This sequence joins TRBV18 and TRBJ2-7, with D perhaps TRBD2 (6 bases). Germline CDR1 is KGHSH and CDR2 is LQKENI. The CDR3 has 13 amino acids. The CDR3 sequence is CASSWGDGYEQCF. The DNA of the CDR3 is TGTGCCAGCTCTTGGGGGGATGGTTACGAGCAGTGCTTC.

Many counts were recorded for this clonotype. The CDR3 reads CASRMTGTYEQYF. CDR3 nucleotide sequence: TGTGCCAGCAGGATGACAGGTACCTACGAGCAGTACTTC. The genes are TRBV7-8 and TRBJ2-7, with D possibly being TRBD1 (6 bases). The CDR3 contains 13 residues. Germline-derived CDR1 and CDR2 are SGHVS and FQNEAQ. Deletions cut 6 bases from V and 2 bases from J, with 11 bases between.

The chain uses TRBV18 and TRBJ2-4; 8 bases fit TRBD1. Germline V CDR1 and CDR2: KGHSH, LQKENI. The V segment lost 3 bases and the J segment 6 bases; nucleotides outside the gene matches: 10. The CDR3 totals 16 residues. CDR3 protein: CASSPSSGGSLNIQYF. The CDR3, as DNA: TGTGCCAGCTCACCCTCCTCAGGGGGCTCCTTAAACATTCAGTACTTC.

This clonotype was recorded many times. This rearrangement joins TRBV7-6 to TRBJ1-4; TRBD1 aligns across 9 bases. Germline assignment: CDR1 SGHVS and CDR2 FNYEAQ. Trimming cost V 5 bases and J 8 bases; bases outside gene matches: 6. The CDR3 is made up of 14 amino acids. DNA for the CDR3: TGTGCCAGCAGCGCCGGGACAGGGAGGGAAAAACTGTTTTTT. Translated, it gives CASSAGTGREKLFF.

This clonotype was picked up a small number of times. This chain links TRBV30 with TRBJ1-5; D uncertain. Trimming shortened V by 0 bases and J by 4 bases, and 13 bases separated the two germline ends. The CDR3 is 15 amino acids. Germline V CDR1 and CDR2: GTSNPN, SVGIG (reference sequence). The CDR3 DNA is TGTGCCTGGAGTGTCCCCAAGGGTAGGAATCAGCCCCAGCATTTT. This encodes CAWSVPKGRNQPQHF.

This sequence joins TRBV10-2 and TRBJ1-3, with a tentative D call TRBD1 (5 bases). Per germline, CDR1 WSHSY and CDR2 SAAADI. V lost 2 bases and J 0 bases, leaving 5 bases between the germline ends. The CDR3 extends over 14 amino acids. CDR3 nucleotides: TGCGCCAGCAGTGAGACAGGCTCTGGAAACACCATATATTTT. The encoded protein is CASSETGSGNTIYF.

This chain links TRBV20-1 with TRBJ2-1; 9 bases map to TRBD2. V shed 0 bases, J shed 4 bases, and the junction held 7 bases outside the gene matches. The CDR3 consists of 16 residues. Germline CDR1 reads DFQATT; CDR2 reads SNEGSKA (reference sequence). CDR3 DNA sequence: TGCAGTGCTAGAGACCGGGCTAGCGGGATGTACAATGAGCAGTTCTTC. Protein product: CSARDRASGMYNEQFF.

This clonotype was counted between two and nine times. The genes are TRBV4-3 and TRBJ2-7; D remains ambiguous. CDR1 LGHNA and CDR2 YSLEER come from the germline V gene. The CDR3 runs 13 residues. Trimming cost V 2 bases and J 3 bases, with 8 bases left between them. CDR3 coding DNA: TGCGCCAGCAGCCAACAAACAGACTACGAGCAGTACTTC. This gives the protein CASSQQTDYEQYF.